This TCR beta chain was recovered during a study of blood T cell repertoires in COVID-19. Study in general: Samples came from the United States, Italy and Spain, spanning acute and convalescent COVID-19. PBMCs, B-cell-depleted T cells, or T cells were the source of the cDNA or gDNA that made up the material.

Study processing details: Amplification with reference gene primers provided the estimates of nucleated cell counts. TCRdb's table, derived via immunoSEQ multiplex PCR, lists solely in-frame clones and lacks some. The V and J calls and clone size come from that table; D and trimming were worked out from the DNA. The sample records some 120,000 clones, over 80% being singletons. The germline V gene encodes CDR1 GTSNPN and CDR2 SVGIG (reference sequence). The length of the CDR3 is 13 residues. V lost 1 base, J lost 8 bases, and 3 bases stayed unmatched. The source material was peripheral blood. The origin of this receptor is a man under 40 with acute or convalescent COVID-19. The chain couples TRBV30 to TRBJ1-4, with TRBD1 matching over 8 bases. CDR3 DNA sequence: TGTGCCTGGAGTGACAGGGGGGGAGAAAAACTGTTTTTT. Amino acid sequence: CAWSDRGGEKLFF.